This T cell receptor beta chain is from a study of T cell changes during pregnancy in multiple sclerosis (dated by TCRdb to 2018 to 2020). Concerning the study at large: The study looked at changes in the T cell repertoire across pregnancy in women with multiple sclerosis.

On this clone itself: Its cognate antigen has yet to be identified. Within one base of it there is no much larger clone, and no base qualities were kept.

Receptor amplification or capture employed the immunoSEQ multiplex PCR assay. The immuneACCESS repertoire file appears here via TCRdb, limited to in-frame rearrangements. These files lack a portion of the clones; in checked studies, under half of the deficit traces to unresolved V genes, and the cause of the others is not known. Counted in this sample were tens of thousands of clones; around 93% of them appeared once. The ten largest clonotypes hold 0.75% of the sample. The CDR3 contains 15 residues, cysteine and phenylalanine counted. Just CDR3 DNA is preserved here, 45 bases in frame from base 1. Trimming at the junction amounts to 1 base on V and 7 bases on J, and the germline ends lie 14 bases apart. Reading the germline V gene gives CDR1 SGHVS and CDR2 FQNEAQ.

The clonotype originates from a female donor in good health, enrolled as a control in a pregnancy study. This specimen was peripheral blood, taken in the second trimester of pregnancy. The chain links TRBV7-8 with TRBJ1-5; TRBD1 is possibly the D segment (6 matching bases). The CDR3 reads as follows: CASSLEQGSWQPQHF. The nucleotide sequence is TGTGCCAGCAGCTTAGAACAGGGAAGTTGGCAGCCCCAGCATTTT.